These 32 T cell receptor beta chains were sequenced from one sample in a study of T cell responses to AZD1222 COVID-19 vaccine. The data were produced by immunoSEQ multiplex PCR, yet TCRdb's version contains in-frame clones alone and is incomplete. The repertoire has 95,000 to 150,000 clones, approximately 91% of them found once; the top ten carry 2% to 3%. The sequences come from peripheral blood, collected on day 0 of AZD1222 vaccination. The receptors were sampled from an adult in good health.

V and J are TRBV7-8 and TRBJ2-3; the match to TRBD2 covers 13 bases. The length of the CDR3 is 17 residues. The germline V gene has CDR1 SGHVS and CDR2 FQNEAQ. V was clipped by 0 bases and J by 6 bases; unmatched bases: 6. CDR3 region: CASSLAAGLAGTDTQYF. In nucleotides, the CDR3 is TGTGCCAGCAGCTTAGCAGCGGGACTAGCGGGAACGGATACGCAGTATTTT.

The chain links TRBV12-3 or TRBV12-4 to TRBJ2-3; 7 positions match TRBD1. V lost 5 bases, J lost 5 bases, and 4 bases stayed unmatched. The CDR3 consists of 13 residues. CDR3 protein: CASSPTGLDTQYF. CDR3 coding DNA: TGTGCCAGCAGTCCGACAGGGCTAGATACGCAGTATTTT.

This sequence joins TRBV18 and TRBJ2-1, with a possible D match to TRBD2 (5 bases). Trimming took 3 bases from V and 4 from J, leaving 10 bases between them. There are 14 residues in the CDR3. Per germline, CDR1 KGHSH and CDR2 LQKENI. CDR3 bases: TGTGCCAGCTCACCGGCCAGCGGTTACAATGAGCAGTTCTTC. As protein: CASSPASGYNEQFF.

V is TRBV5-4 and J is TRBJ1-6; D remains unclear. CDR3 length: 15 residues. The V gene lost 3 bases and the J gene lost 0 bases, with 7 bases spanning the gap. Per germline, CDR1 SGHNT and CDR2 YYREEE (reference sequence). CDR3 nucleotides: TGTGCCAGCAGCTCTCTAAACTCCTATAATTCACCCCTCCACTTT. It is translated as CASSSLNSYNSPLHF.

This chain joins TRBV19 and TRBJ1-2, with D tentatively TRBD1 (6 bases). Trimming cost V 6 bases and J 4 bases, with 18 bases left between them. The CDR3 runs to 15 residues. CDR1 and CDR2 from the germline V gene are LNHDA and SQIVND (reference sequence). CDR3 DNA sequence: TGTGCCAGTAGGAGTCGAGAGGACAGAGGCTATGGCTACACCTTC. It yields the protein CASRSREDRGYGYTF.

The rearrangement uses TRBV30 and TRBJ1-5, with D unresolved. The V end was cut by 2 bases, the J end by 0 bases, with 2 bases between. Germline CDR1 GTSNPN, CDR2 SVGIG (reference sequence). The CDR3 spans 12 residues. The CDR3 DNA follows: TGTGCCTGGAGTCCTAGCAATCAGCCCCAGCATTTT. This encodes CAWSPSNQPQHF.

The chain links TRBV3-1 (or the pseudogene TRBV3-2) to TRBJ1-5; D unclear. Looked up from germline, CDR1 is LGHDT and CDR2 is YNNKEL (reference sequence). Between the trimmed V and J ends, which lost 4 bases and 3 bases, there was a span of 13 bases. The CDR3 totals 15 residues. The chain's CDR3 is CASSPGAGTNQPQHF. The CDR3 DNA is TGTGCCAGCAGCCCCGGCGCAGGCACCAATCAGCCCCAGCATTTT.

The chain joins TRBV27 to TRBJ2-1; 8 nucleotides align to TRBD2. This CDR3 is built from 16 residues. V lost 4 bases, J lost 9 bases, and 14 bases stayed unmatched. Germline V gene data show CDR1 as MNHEY and CDR2 as SMNVEV (reference sequence). The CDR3 sequence: CASSSGLGVGWGEQFF. CDR3 bases: TGTGCCAGCAGTTCGGGACTAGGCGTCGGCTGGGGTGAGCAGTTCTTC.

The genes are TRBV27 and TRBJ1-6; D gene unclear. The CDR3 consists of 14 residues. Trimming pared 0 bases from V and 9 bases from J, leaving 9 bases between. The germline V gene encodes CDR1 MNHEY and CDR2 SMNVEV (reference sequence). The DNA of the CDR3 is TGTGCCAGCAGTTTATCGATGGGGTTTTCACCCCTCCACTTT. It yields the protein CASSLSMGFSPLHF.

The chain links TRBV19 to TRBJ2-5, with 9 positions matching TRBD2. V shed 4 bases, J shed 7 bases, and the junction held 4 bases outside the gene matches. Germline V gene sequence: CDR1 LNHDA, CDR2 SQIVND (reference sequence). This CDR3 has 13 amino acids. DNA of the CDR3: TGTGCCAGTAGTACGGCGCGGGGGGGGACCCAGTACTTC. Its protein product is CASSTARGGTQYF.

V is TRBV10-3 and J is TRBJ2-1; a weak D match, TRBD2 (7 bases). Trimming took 5 bases from V and 12 from J, leaving 23 bases between them. The CDR3 runs to 15 residues. The germline gives CDR1 ENHRY, CDR2 SYGVKD. The CDR3: CAISPLGGALRWQFF. As DNA, the CDR3 is TGTGCCATCAGTCCGTTAGGGGGGGCCCTAAGATGGCAGTTCTTC.

This chain connects TRBV10-2 to TRBJ1-1, with D possibly TRBD1 on 6 matching bases. Germline CDR1 WSHSY, CDR2 SAAADI. With 2 bases removed from V and 3 bases from J, the gap between germline ends came to 10 bases. There are 14 residues in the CDR3. DNA of the CDR3: TGCGCCAGCAGTGAGCTACAGGGCTACACTGAAGCTTTCTTT. This encodes CASSELQGYTEAFF.

The chain recombines TRBV7-8 with TRBJ2-7; 8 positions match TRBD2. The CDR3 consists of 14 residues. Germline lookup yields CDR1 SGHVS and CDR2 FQNEAQ. The V gene end was trimmed by 2 bases and the J gene end by 3 bases; junction bases not matched to a gene: 3. The CDR3 coding sequence is TGTGCCAGCAGCTTAATGAGCGGGAGCTACGAGCAGTACTTC. Translating it yields CASSLMSGSYEQYF.

This clone is a singleton in its sample. The V call is TRBV28, the J call TRBJ1-1, with D possibly TRBD1 on 5 matching bases. CDR3 length: 15 amino acids. V lost 1 base and J lost 0, with 9 bases in between. Per germline, CDR1 MDHEN and CDR2 SYDVKM. CDR3 bases: TGTGCCAGCAGTTTATCACCAGGGTTGAACACTGAAGCTTTCTTT. Residues: CASSLSPGLNTEAFF.

The table lists this clone with a few counts. The chain combines TRBV19 with TRBJ1-5; TRBD1 matches at 7 bases. This CDR3 has 14 amino acids. CDR1 LNHDA and CDR2 SQIVND come from the germline V gene (reference sequence). The junction had 8 bases not matched to a gene; V was cut back by 9 bases and J by 3 bases. This CDR3 reads CARFSTGDNQPQHF. The CDR3 DNA follows: TGTGCCAGATTTAGTACAGGGGACAATCAGCCCCAGCATTTT. Complete variable domain (other parts from reference TRBV19 and TRBJ1-5): DGGITQSPKYLFRKEGQNVTLSCEQNLNHDAMYWYRQDPGQGLRLIYYSQIVNDFQKGDIAEGYSVSREKKESFPLTVTSAQKNPTAFYLCARFSTGDNQPQHFGDGTRLSIL.

There are a few counts of this clone. V is TRBV9 and J is TRBJ1-3; no definite D call. Between the trimmed V and J ends, which lost 3 bases and 0 bases, there was a span of 13 bases. Germline V gives CDR1 SGDLS, CDR2 YYNGEE. The CDR3 spans 16 residues. CDR3 nucleotide sequence: TGTGCCAGCAGCGCGAGAAGGTATAACTCTGGAAACACCATATATTTT. This sequence encodes CASSARRYNSGNTIYF.

The rearrangement uses TRBV27 and TRBJ1-5, with TRBD1 matching over 12 bases. Germline V gene lookup returns CDR1 MNHEY and CDR2 SMNVEV (reference sequence). The CDR3 is 15 amino acids. V gave up 6 bases and J gave up 4 bases; unmatched junction bases: 4. The DNA for the CDR3 is TGTGCCAGCAGACCGGGACAGGGGGCTAATCAGCCCCAGCATTTT. This encodes CASRPGQGANQPQHF.

V is TRBV11-2 and J is TRBJ1-6; D is perhaps TRBD1 (6 bases). CDR1 SGHAT and CDR2 FQNNGV come from the germline V gene. The V and J ends lost 2 bases and 6 bases respectively, with 14 bases between them. The CDR3 runs 16 residues. This chain's CDR3 is CASSLKPDSINSPLHF. The CDR3 region has the DNA TGTGCCAGCAGCTTAAAGCCGGACAGCATTAATTCACCCCTCCACTTT.

V usage is TRBV19 and J usage is TRBJ2-6, with 11 bases that match TRBD1. Trimming at V came to 5 bases and at J to 1 base, leaving 10 bases not matched to a gene. The CDR3 sequence is 19 residues long. Germline lookup yields CDR1 LNHDA and CDR2 SQIVND (reference sequence). CDR3 DNA sequence: TGTGCCAGTAGTCCCCGTACCGGGACAGGGGGATCTGGGGCCAACGTCCTGACTTTC. Translated, it gives CASSPRTGTGGSGANVLTF.

In its sample, this clone was seen once. The chain is built from TRBV6-1 and TRBJ2-1, with D possibly matching TRBD1 (6 bases). Germline-derived CDR1 and CDR2 are MNHNS and SASEGT. Trimming removed 3 bases at V and 2 bases at J, with 17 bases between. The CDR3 contains 17 residues. This CDR3 is CASSDQPPGAPYNEQFF. The CDR3 nucleotides are TGTGCCAGCAGTGATCAGCCTCCAGGGGCCCCCTACAATGAGCAGTTCTTC.

The chain uses TRBV24-1 and TRBJ2-5, with TRBD2 matching over 14 bases. After removal of 7 bases from V and 4 bases from J, the junction contained 4 bases not matched to a gene. CDR1 and CDR2 (germline): KGHDR, SFDVKD. This CDR3 has 15 residues. Here the CDR3 reads CATSLGLAGGETQYF. The CDR3 nucleotides read TGTGCCACCAGCCTCGGACTAGCGGGAGGAGAGACCCAGTACTTC.

The rearrangement links TRBV15 to TRBJ2-1; TRBD1 matches 7 bases. The germline V gene encodes CDR1 LNHNV and CDR2 YYDKDF (reference sequence). The CDR3 covers 16 residues. V was clipped by 5 bases and J by 5 bases; unmatched bases: 12. The CDR3 DNA reads TGTGCCACCAGCCCTAGCAGGGGGAATCTTAACAATGAGCAGTTCTTC. It specifies CATSPSRGNLNNEQFF.

This chain connects TRBV5-4 to TRBJ2-7; 10 nucleotides line up with TRBD1. The CDR3 extends over 16 amino acids. Trimming took 6 bases from V and 2 from J; bases not matched to a gene: 11. CDR1 is SGHNT and CDR2 is YYREEE in the germline V gene (reference sequence). CDR3 coding DNA: TGTGCCAGCACCAATCAGGGGACAGGGGTTCCCTACGAGCAGTACTTC. This gives the protein CASTNQGTGVPYEQYF.

The gene calls are TRBV6-1 and TRBJ1-5; 9 nucleotides align to TRBD1. Per the germline V gene, CDR1 is MNHNS and CDR2 is SASEGT. CDR3 length: 14 residues. Germline trimming cut 3 bases from V and 8 bases from J; bases unmatched to any gene: 5. The chain's CDR3 is CASSDTGGGEPQHF. The CDR3 DNA reads TGTGCCAGCAGTGACACAGGGGGCGGGGAGCCCCAGCATTTT.

This chain uses TRBV2 with TRBJ1-1, with 11 bases identical to TRBD1. The CDR3 covers 15 residues. The junction had 3 bases not matched to a gene; V was cut back by 5 bases and J by 1 base. The V gene's germline CDR1 is SNHLY and CDR2 FYNNEI. The CDR3 is CASSPGQGANTEAFF. The CDR3 DNA reads TGTGCCAGCAGTCCCGGACAGGGGGCGAACACTGAAGCTTTCTTT.

CDR3 DNA: TGTGCCAGCAAAGTAGGGACAGGGCTCTACGAGCAGTACTTC. Protein: CASKVGTGLYEQYF. V gene TRBV6-5 combines with J gene TRBJ2-7; 9 bases map to TRBD1. Germline V CDR1 and CDR2: MNHEY, SVGAGI. Trimming removed 7 bases from V and 3 bases from J; junction bases left unmatched: 7. The CDR3 is 14 residues long.

The rearrangement joins TRBV5-4 to TRBJ2-7; the D is unclear. Germline loops: CDR1 SGHNT, CDR2 YYREEE (reference sequence). With 4 bases removed from V and 1 base from J, the gap between germline ends came to 18 bases. This CDR3 is built from 16 residues. The CDR3 spells CASSPRSQVGSYEQYF. CDR3 coding DNA: TGTGCCAGCAGCCCTAGGAGCCAGGTCGGTTCCTACGAGCAGTACTTC. The variable domain in full, with the rest retrieved from reference TRBV5-4 and TRBJ2-7, is ETGVTQSPTHLIKTRGQQVTLRCSSQSGHNTVSWYQQALGQGPQFIFQYYREEENGRGNFPPRFSGLQFPNYSSELNVNALELDDSALYLCASSPRSQVGSYEQYFGPGTRLTVT.

The CDR3 loop reads CASSLLIGTGWLYNEQFF. CDR3 bases: TGTGCCAGCAGTTTATTAATCGGGACAGGGTGGCTTTACAATGAGCAGTTCTTC. The V and J genes are TRBV28 and TRBJ2-1, with 9 bases matching TRBD1. Unmatched junction bases numbered 11, after V lost 1 base and J lost 4 bases. CDR3 length: 18 residues. The germline V gene has CDR1 MDHEN and CDR2 SYDVKM.

The chain is built from TRBV19 and TRBJ1-2, with no clear D. The CDR3 has 15 amino acids. The germline gives CDR1 LNHDA, CDR2 SQIVND (reference sequence). Trimming removed 4 bases from V and 6 bases from J, with 18 bases in between. The CDR3 is CASSNFVPGKNGYTF. The CDR3 nucleotides read TGTGCCAGTAGTAACTTCGTTCCCGGGAAGAATGGCTACACCTTC.

This chain joins TRBV19 and TRBJ1-4, with a possible D match to TRBD1 (5 bases). The CDR3 covers 13 residues. Germline CDR1 LNHDA, CDR2 SQIVND (reference sequence). V gave up 3 bases and J gave up 8 bases, with 10 bases separating them. The CDR3 nucleotides read TGTGCCAGTAGTATCGGGCAGGGAGAAAAACTGTTTTTT. Protein sequence: CASSIGQGEKLFF.

The rearrangement uses TRBV5-1 and TRBJ1-1, with D possibly matching TRBD1 (6 bases). In germline, CDR1 is SGHRS, CDR2 YFSETQ. The CDR3 contains 17 residues. Trimming pared 0 bases from V and 1 base from J, leaving 16 bases between. CDR3 sequence reads: CASSLVGPQGKNTEAFF. The CDR3 nucleotides read TGCGCCAGCAGCTTGGTTGGCCCACAGGGAAAGAACACTGAAGCTTTCTTT.

V and J are TRBV28 and TRBJ1-1, with D possibly being TRBD1 (5 bases). The germline gives CDR1 MDHEN, CDR2 SYDVKM. The length of the CDR3 is 14 residues. The V end lost 5 bases, the J end lost 1 base, and 11 bases lay between the germline ends. The CDR3: CASSNTGTNTEAFF. The CDR3 DNA reads as TGTGCCAGCAGTAATACCGGGACGAACACTGAAGCTTTCTTT.